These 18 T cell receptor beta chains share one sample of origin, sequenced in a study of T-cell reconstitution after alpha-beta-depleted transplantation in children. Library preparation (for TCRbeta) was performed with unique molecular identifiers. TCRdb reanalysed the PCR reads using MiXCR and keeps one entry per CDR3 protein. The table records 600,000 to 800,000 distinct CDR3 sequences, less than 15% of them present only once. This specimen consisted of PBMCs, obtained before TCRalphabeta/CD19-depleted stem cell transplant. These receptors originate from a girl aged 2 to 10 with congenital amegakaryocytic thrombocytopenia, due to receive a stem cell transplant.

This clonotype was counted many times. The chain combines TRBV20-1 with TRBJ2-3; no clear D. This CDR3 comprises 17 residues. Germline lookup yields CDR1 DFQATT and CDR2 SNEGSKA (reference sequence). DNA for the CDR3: TGCACCCCCATCCGTAGATATAGCAGCCCTAGCACAGATACGCAGTATTTT. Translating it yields CTPIRRYSSPSTDTQYF.

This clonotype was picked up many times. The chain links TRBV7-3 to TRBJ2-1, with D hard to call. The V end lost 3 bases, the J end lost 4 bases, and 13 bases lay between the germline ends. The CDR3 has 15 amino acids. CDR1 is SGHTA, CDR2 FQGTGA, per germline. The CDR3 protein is CASSFGVESYNEQFF. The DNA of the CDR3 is TGTGCCAGCAGCTTTGGGGTCGAGAGTTACAATGAGCAGTTCTTC.

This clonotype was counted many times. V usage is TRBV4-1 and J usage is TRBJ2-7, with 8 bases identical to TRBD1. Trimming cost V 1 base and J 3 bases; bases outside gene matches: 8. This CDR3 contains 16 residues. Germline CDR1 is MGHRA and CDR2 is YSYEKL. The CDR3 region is CASSQGGDRLFYEQYF. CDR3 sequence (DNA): TGCGCCAGCAGCCAAGGCGGGGACAGGCTCTTCTACGAGCAGTACTTC.

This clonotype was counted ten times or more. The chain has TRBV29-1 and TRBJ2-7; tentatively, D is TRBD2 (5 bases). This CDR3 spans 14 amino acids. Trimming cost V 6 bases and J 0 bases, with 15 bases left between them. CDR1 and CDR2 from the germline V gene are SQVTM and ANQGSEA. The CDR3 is CSVRDKRSSYEQYF. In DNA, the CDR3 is TGCAGCGTCCGAGACAAGCGGTCCTCCTACGAGCAGTACTTC.

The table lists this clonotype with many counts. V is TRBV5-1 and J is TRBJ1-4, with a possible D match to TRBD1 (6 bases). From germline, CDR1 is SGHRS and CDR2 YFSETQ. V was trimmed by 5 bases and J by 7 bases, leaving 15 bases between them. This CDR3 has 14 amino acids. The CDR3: CASRLDSPGEKLFF. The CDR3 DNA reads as TGCGCCAGCAGACTGGACAGTCCTGGTGAAAAACTGTTTTTT.

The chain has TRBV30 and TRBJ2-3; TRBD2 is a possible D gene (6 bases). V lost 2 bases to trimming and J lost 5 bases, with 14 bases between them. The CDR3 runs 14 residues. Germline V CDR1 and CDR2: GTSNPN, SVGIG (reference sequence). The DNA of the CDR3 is TGTGCCTGGAGTACCCTTAGCGGAGAAGATACGCAGTATTTT. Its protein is CAWSTLSGEDTQYF.

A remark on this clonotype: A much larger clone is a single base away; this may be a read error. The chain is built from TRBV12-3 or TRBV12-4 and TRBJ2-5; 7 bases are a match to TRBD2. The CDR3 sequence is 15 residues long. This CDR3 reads CASTPIAGKQETQSF. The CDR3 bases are TGTGCCAGTACACCTATAGCGGGCAAACAAGAGACCCAGTCCTTC.

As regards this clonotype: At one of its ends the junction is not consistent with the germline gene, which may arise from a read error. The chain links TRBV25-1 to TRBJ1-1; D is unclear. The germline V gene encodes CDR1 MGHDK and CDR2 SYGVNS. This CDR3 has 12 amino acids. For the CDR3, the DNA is TGTGCCAGCAGTGTTACGAACACTGGAGCTTTCTTT. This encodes CASSVTNTGAFF.

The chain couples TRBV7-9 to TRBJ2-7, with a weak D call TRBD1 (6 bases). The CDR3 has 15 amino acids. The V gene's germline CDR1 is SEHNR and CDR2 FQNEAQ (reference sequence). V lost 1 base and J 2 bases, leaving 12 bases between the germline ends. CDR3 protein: CASSLVGTRTYEQYF. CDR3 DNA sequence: TGTGCCAGCAGCTTAGTCGGGACACGGACCTACGAGCAGTACTTC.

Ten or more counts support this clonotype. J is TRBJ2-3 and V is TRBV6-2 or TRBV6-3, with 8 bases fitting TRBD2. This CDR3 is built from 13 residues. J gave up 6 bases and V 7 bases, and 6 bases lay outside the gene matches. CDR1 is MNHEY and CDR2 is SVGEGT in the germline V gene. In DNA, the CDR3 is TGTGCCAGCATCTTAGCGGGAAAGGATACGCAGTATTTT. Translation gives CASILAGKDTQYF.

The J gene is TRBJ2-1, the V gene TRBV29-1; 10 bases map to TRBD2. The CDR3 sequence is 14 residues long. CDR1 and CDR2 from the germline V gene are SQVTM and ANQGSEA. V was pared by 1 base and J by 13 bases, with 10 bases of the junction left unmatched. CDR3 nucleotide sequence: TGCAGCGTTGAAGTGACTAGCGGGCAGGCGGGTCAGTTCTTC. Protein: CSVEVTSGQAGQFF.

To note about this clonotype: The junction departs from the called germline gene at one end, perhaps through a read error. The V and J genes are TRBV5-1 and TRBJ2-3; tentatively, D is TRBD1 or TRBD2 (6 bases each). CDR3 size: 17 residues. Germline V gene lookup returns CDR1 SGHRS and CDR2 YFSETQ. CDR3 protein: CSSSFGTGTFAEDTQYF. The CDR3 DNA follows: TGCTCCAGCAGCTTCGGTACAGGGACTTTCGCCGAAGATACGCAGTATTTT.

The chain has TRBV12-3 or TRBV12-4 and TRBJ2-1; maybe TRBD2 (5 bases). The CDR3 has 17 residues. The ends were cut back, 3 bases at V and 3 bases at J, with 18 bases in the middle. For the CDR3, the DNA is TGTGCCAGCAGTTTCCGGTGGAGCGGCCCCGGCTACAATGAGCAGTTCTTC. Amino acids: CASSFRWSGPGYNEQFF.

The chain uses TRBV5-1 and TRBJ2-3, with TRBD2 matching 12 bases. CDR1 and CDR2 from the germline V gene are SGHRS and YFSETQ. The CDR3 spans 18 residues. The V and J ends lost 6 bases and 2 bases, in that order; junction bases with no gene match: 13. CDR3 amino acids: CASNLLWTSGTVTDTQYF. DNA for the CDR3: TGCGCCAGCAACTTATTGTGGACTAGCGGGACCGTCACAGATACGCAGTATTTT. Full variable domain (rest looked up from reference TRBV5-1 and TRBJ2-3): KAGVTQTPRYLIKTRGQQVTLSCSPISGHRSVSWYQQTPGQGLQFLFEYFSETQRNKGNFPGRFSGRQFSNSRSEMNVSTLELGDSALYLCASNLLWTSGTVTDTQYFGPGTRLTVL.

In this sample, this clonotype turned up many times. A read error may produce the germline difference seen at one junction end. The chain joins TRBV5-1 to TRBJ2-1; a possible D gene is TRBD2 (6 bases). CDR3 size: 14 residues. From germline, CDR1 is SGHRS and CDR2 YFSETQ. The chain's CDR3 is CASSLSSGYNEQFF. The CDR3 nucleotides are TGTGCCAGCAGCTTATCAAGCGGGTACAATGAGCAGTTCTTC.

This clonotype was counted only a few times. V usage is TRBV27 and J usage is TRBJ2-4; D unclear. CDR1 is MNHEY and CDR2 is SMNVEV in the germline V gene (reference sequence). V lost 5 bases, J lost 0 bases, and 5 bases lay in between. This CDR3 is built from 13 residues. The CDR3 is CASSRLAKNIQYF. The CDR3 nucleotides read TGTGCCAGCAGTAGGTTAGCCAAAAACATTCAGTACTTC.

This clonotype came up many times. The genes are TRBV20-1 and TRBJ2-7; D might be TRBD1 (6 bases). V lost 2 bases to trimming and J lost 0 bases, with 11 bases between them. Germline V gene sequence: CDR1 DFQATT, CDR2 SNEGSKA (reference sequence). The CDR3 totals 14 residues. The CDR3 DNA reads TGCAGTGCTAGACGGGCGGACAGCTCCTACGAGCAGTACTTC. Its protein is CSARRADSSYEQYF.

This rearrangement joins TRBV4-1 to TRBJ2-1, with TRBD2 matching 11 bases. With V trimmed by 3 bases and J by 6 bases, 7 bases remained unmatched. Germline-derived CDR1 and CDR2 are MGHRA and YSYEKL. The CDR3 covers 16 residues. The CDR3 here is CASSQPGTSGRNEQFF. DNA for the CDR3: TGCGCCAGCAGCCAGCCCGGGACTAGCGGCCGCAATGAGCAGTTCTTC.